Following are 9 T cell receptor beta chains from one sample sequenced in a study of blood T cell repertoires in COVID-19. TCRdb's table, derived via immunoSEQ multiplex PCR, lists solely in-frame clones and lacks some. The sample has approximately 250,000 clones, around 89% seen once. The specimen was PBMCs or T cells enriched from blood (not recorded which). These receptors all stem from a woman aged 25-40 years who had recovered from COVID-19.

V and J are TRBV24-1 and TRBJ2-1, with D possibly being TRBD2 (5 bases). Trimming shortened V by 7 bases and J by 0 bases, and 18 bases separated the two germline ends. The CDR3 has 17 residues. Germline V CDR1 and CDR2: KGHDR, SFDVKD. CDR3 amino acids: CATRGYGDAGSYNEQFF. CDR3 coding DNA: TGTGCCACCAGGGGGTATGGTGATGCGGGCTCCTACAATGAGCAGTTCTTC.

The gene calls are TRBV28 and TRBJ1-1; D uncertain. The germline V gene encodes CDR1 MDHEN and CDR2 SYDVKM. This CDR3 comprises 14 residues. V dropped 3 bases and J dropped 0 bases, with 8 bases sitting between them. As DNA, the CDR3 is TGTGCCAGCAGTTTTGTTAATCTGAACACTGAAGCTTTCTTT. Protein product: CASSFVNLNTEAFF.

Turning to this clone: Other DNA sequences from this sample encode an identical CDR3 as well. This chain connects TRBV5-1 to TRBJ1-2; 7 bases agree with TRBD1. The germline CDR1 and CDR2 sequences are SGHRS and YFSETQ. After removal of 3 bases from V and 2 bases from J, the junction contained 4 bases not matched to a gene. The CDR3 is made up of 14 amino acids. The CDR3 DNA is TGCGCCAGCAGCTCGGGGACAGCGAACTATGGCTACACCTTC. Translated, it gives CASSSGTANYGYTF.

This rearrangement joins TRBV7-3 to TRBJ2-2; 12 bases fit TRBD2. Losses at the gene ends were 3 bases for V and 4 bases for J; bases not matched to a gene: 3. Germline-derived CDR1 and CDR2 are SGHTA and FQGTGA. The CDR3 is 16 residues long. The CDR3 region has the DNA TGTGCCAGCAGCTTGACTAGCGGGAGTGGCACCGGGGAGCTGTTTTTT. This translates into CASSLTSGSGTGELFF.

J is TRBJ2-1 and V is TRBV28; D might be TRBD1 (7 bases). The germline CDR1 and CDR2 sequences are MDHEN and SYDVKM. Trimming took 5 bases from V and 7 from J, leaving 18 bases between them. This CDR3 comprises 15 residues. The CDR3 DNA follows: TGTGCCAGCAGTGCAGGGGGACTGGCAAATAATGAGCAGTTCTTC. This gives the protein CASSAGGLANNEQFF.

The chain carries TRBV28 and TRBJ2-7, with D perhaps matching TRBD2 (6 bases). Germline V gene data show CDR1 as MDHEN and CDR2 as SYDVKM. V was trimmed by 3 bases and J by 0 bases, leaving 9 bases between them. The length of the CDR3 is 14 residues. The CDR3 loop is CASSFAGISYEQYF. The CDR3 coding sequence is TGTGCCAGCAGTTTCGCGGGGATCTCCTACGAGCAGTACTTC.

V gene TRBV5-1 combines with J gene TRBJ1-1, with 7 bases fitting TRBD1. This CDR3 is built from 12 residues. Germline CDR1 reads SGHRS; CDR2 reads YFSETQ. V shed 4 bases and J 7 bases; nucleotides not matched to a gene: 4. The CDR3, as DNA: TGCGCCAGCAGCATAGGGACAGATGAAGCTTTCTTT. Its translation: CASSIGTDEAFF.

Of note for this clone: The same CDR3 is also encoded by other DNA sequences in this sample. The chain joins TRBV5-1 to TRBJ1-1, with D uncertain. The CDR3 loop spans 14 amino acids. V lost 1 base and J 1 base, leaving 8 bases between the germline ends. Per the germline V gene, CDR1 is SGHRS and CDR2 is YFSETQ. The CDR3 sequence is CASSLPGENTEAFF. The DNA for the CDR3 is TGCGCCAGCAGCTTGCCCGGGGAGAACACTGAAGCTTTCTTT.

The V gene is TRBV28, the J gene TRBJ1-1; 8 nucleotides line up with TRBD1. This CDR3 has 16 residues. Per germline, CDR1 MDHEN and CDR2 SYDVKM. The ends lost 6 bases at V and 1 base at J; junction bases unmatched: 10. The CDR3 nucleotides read TGTGCCAGCAGACGCCCGACAGGGGAAGGGAACACTGAAGCTTTCTTT. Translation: CASRRPTGEGNTEAFF.